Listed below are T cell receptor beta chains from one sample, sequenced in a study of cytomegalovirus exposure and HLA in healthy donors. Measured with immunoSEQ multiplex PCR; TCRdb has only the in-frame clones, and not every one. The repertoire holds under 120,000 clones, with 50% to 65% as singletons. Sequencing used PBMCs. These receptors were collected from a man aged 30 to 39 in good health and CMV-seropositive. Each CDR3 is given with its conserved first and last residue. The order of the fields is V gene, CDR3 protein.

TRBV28 CASSLSRNSYEQYF
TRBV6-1 CASSELRGQGDVETQYF
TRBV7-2 CASSLLGLRDYSYEQYF
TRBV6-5 CASSYQGGGYTF
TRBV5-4 CASSVGGSTNEKLFF
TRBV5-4 CASSGASGDYEQYF
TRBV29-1 CSVGEGYGYTF
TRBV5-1 CASSLRTGRVPYNEQFF
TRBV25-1 CASGPGQGIYEQYF
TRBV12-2 CASRLADRSSYEQYF
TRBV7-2 CASSWGGLGGRTGELFF
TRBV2 CASSELYEQYF
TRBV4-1 CASSQDRGIGGGPQHF
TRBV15 CATSSAVGVSGELFF
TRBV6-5 CASRVSGTGQYF
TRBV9 CASSPLAGGSHNEQFF
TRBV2 CASSVQGAQVGELFF
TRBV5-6 CASSTAGEPYEQYF
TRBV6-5 CASSYESSPLHF
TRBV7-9 CASSPLRDVPGDTQYF
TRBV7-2 CASSLGGLPLNEQFF
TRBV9 CASSVAQGGAETQYF
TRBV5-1 CASSLQGRGTEAFF
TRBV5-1 CASSGTEGSNSPLHF
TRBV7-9 CASSSRTGTGPHQPYEQYF
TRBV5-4 CASSLRTTVNTEAFF
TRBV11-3 CASSLDYTDKTQYF
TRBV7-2 CASSYLGRAETQYF
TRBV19 CASSGTPGQGRLSSYNEQFF
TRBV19 CASSITNMNTEAFF
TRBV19 CASSTGQGVYEQYF
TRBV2 CASSERAGTKQFF